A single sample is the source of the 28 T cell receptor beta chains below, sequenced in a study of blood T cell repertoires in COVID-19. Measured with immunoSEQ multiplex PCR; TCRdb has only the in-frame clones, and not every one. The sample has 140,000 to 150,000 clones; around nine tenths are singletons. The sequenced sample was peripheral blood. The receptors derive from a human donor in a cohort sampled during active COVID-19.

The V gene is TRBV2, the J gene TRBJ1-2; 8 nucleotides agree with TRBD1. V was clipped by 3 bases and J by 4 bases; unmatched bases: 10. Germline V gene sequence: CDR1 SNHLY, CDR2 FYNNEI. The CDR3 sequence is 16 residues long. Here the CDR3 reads CASSDGTGFGIYGYTF. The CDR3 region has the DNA TGTGCCAGCAGTGACGGGACAGGCTTTGGGATCTATGGCTACACCTTC. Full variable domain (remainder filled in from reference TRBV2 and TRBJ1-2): EPEVTQTPSHQVTQMGQEVILRCVPISNHLYFYWYRQILGQKVEFLVSFYNNEISEKSEIFDDQFSVERPDGSNFTLKIRSTKLEDSAMYFCASSDGTGFGIYGYTFGSGTRLTVV.

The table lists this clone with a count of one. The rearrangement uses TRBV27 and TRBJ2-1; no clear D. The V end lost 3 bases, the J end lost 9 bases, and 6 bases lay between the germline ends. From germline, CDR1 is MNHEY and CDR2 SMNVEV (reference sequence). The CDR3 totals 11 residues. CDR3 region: CASSFLREQFF. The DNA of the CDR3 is TGTGCCAGCAGTTTTCTTCGTGAGCAGTTCTTC.

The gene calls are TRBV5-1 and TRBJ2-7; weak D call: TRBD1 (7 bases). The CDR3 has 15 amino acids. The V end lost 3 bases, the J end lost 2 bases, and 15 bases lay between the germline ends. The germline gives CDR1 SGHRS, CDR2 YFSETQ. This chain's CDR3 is CASSWGDRTTYEQYF. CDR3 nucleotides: TGCGCCAGCAGCTGGGGGGACAGAACCACCTACGAGCAGTACTTC.

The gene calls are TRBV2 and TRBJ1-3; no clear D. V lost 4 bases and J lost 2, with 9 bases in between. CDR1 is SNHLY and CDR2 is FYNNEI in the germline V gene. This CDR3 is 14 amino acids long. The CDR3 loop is CASSVEVAGNTIYF. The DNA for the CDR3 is TGTGCCAGCAGTGTTGAGGTCGCTGGAAACACCATATATTTT.

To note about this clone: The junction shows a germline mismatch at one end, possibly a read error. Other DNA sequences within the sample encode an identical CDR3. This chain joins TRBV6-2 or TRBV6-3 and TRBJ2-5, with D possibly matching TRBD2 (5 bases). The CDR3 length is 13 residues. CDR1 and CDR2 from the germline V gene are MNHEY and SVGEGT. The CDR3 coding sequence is TGTGCCAGCAGCTACTCAGCGGAAGAGACTCAGTACTTC. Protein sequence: CASSYSAEETQYF.

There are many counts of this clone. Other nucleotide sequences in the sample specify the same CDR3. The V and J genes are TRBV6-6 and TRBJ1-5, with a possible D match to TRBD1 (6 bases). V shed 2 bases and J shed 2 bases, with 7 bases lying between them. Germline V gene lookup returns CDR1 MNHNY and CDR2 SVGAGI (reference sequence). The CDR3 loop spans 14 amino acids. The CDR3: CASSYPGGNQPQHF. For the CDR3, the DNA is TGTGCCAGCAGTTACCCAGGGGGCAATCAGCCCCAGCATTTT.

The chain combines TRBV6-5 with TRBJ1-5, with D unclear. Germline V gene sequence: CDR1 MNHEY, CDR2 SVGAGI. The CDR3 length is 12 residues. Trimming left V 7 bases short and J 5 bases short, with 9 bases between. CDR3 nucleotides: TGTGCCAGCAACAACCCCTATCAGCCCCAGCATTTT. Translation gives CASNNPYQPQHF.

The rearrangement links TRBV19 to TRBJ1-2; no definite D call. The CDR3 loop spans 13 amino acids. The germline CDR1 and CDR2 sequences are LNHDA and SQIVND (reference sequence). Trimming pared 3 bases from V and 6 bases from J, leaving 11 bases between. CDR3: CASSIEGSNGYTF. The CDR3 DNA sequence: TGTGCCAGTAGTATTGAGGGTAGTAATGGCTACACCTTC.

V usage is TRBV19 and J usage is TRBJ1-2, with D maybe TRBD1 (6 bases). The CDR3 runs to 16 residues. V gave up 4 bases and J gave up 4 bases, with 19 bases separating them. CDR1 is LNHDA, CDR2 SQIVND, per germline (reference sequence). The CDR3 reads CASSKQGVELFYGYTF. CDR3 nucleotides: TGTGCCAGTAGTAAACAGGGAGTAGAACTCTTCTATGGCTACACCTTC. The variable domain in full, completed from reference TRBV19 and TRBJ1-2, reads DGGITQSPKYLFRKEGQNVTLSCEQNLNHDAMYWYRQDPGQGLRLIYYSQIVNDFQKGDIAEGYSVSREKKESFPLTVTSAQKNPTAFYLCASSKQGVELFYGYTFGSGTRLTVV.

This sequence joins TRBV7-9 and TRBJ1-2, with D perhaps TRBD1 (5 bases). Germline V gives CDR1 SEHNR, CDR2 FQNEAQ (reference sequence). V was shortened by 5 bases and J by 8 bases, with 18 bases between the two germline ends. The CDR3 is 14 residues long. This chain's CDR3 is CASSPEDRGKGYTF. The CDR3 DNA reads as TGTGCCAGCAGCCCAGAAGATAGGGGAAAGGGCTACACCTTC.

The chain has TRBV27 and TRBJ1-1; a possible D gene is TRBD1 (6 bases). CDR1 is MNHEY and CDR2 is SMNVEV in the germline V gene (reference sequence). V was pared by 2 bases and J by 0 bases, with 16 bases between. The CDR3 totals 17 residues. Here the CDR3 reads CASSLGRGQLMNTEAFF. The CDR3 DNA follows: TGTGCCAGCAGTTTAGGCAGGGGACAACTCATGAACACTGAAGCTTTCTTT.

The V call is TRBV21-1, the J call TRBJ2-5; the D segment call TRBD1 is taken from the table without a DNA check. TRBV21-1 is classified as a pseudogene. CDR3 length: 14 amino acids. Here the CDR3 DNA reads TGTGCCAGCAGCGAAAAGGGGTTACAAGAGACCCAGTACTTC. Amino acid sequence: CASSEKGLQETQYF.

Here the CDR3 reads CASSLGDYARNIQYF. The CDR3 region has the DNA TGTGCCAGCAGCTTAGGGGACTATGCCCGAAACATTCAGTACTTC. This chain uses TRBV7-2 with TRBJ2-4; the match to TRBD2 covers 7 bases. Germline V gene sequence: CDR1 SGHTA, CDR2 FQGNSA. J gave up 6 bases and V 1 base, and 6 bases lay outside the gene matches. The CDR3 spans 15 residues. The whole variable domain, filled in from reference TRBV7-2 and TRBJ2-4, reads GAGVSQSPSNKVTEKGKDVELRCDPISGHTALYWYRQSLGQGLEFLIYFQGNSAPDKSGLPSDRFSAERTGGSVSTLTIQRTQQEDSAVYLCASSLGDYARNIQYFGAGTRLSVL.

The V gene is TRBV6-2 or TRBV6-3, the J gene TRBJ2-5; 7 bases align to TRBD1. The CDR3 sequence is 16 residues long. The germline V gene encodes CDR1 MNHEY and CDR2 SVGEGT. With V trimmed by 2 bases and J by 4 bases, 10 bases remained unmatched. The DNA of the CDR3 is TGTGCCAGCAGTTACGGGGAAACAGGGGCTGGAGAGACCCAGTACTTC. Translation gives CASSYGETGAGETQYF.

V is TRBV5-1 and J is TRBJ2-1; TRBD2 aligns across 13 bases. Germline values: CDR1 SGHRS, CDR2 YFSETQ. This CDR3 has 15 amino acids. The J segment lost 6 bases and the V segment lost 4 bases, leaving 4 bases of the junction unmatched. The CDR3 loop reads CASSELAGGLNEQFF. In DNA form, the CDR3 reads TGCGCCAGCAGCGAACTAGCGGGGGGGCTCAATGAGCAGTTCTTC.

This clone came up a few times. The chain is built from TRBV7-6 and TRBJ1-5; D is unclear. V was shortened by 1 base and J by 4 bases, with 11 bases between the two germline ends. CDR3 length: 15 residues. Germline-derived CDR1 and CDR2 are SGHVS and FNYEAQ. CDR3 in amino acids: CASSLESGLNQPQHF. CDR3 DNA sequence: TGTGCCAGCAGCTTAGAGTCCGGGTTAAATCAGCCCCAGCATTTT.

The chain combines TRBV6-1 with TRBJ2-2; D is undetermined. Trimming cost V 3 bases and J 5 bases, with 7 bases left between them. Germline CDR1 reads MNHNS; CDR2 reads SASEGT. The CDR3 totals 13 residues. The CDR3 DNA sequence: TGTGCCAGCAGTGAGAACTGGACCGGGGAGCTGTTTTTT. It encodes CASSENWTGELFF.

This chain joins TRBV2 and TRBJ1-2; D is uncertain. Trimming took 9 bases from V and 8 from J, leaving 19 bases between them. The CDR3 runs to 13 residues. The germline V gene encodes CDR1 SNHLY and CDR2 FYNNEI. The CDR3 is CARPVPLREGYTF. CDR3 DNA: TGTGCCAGGCCCGTTCCCTTACGCGAGGGCTACACCTTC.

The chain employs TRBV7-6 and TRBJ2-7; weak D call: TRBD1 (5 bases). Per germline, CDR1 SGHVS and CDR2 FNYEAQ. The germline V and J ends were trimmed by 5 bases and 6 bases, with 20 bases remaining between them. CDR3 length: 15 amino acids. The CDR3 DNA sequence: TGTGCCAGCAGCGCCCACCAAGGTGCAGGGTCCGAGCAGTACTTC. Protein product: CASSAHQGAGSEQYF.

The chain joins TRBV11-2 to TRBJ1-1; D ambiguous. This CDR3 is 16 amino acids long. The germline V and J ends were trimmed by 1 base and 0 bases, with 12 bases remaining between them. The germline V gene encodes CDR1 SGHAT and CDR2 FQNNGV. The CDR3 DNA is TGTGCCAGCAGCTTAGTATTCGAGAGCCTGAACACTGAAGCTTTCTTT. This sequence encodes CASSLVFESLNTEAFF.

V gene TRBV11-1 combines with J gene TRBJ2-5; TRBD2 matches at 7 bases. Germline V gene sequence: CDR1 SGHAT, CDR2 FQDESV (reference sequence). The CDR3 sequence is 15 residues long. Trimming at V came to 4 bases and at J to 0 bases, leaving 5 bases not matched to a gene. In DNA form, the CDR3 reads TGTGCCAGCAGCTACCGGGACTACTACCAAGAGACCCAGTACTTC. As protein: CASSYRDYYQETQYF.

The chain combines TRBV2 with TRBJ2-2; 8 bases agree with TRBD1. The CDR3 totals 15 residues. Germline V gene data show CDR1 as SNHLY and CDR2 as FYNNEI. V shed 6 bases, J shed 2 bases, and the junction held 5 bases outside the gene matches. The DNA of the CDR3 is TGTGCCAGCAGCGGACAGGGAAAAAACACCGGGGAGCTGTTTTTT. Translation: CASSGQGKNTGELFF.

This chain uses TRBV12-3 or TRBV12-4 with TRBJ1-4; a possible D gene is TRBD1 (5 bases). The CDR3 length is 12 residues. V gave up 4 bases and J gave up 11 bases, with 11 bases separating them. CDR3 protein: CASSSREGKLFF. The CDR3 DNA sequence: TGTGCCAGCAGTTCCAGGGAGGGGAAACTGTTTTTT.

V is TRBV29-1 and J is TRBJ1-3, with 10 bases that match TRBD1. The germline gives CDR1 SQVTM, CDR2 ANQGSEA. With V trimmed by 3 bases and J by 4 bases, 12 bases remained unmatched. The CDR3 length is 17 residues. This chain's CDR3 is CSVEDTRQGAEGNTIYF. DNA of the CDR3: TGCAGCGTTGAGGATACCCGACAGGGGGCAGAAGGAAACACCATATATTTT.

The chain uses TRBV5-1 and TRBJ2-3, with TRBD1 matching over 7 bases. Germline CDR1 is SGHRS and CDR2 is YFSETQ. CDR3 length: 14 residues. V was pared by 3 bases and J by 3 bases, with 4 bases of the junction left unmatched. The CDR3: CASSYDRETDTQYF. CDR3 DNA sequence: TGCGCCAGCAGCTATGACAGGGAGACAGATACGCAGTATTTT.

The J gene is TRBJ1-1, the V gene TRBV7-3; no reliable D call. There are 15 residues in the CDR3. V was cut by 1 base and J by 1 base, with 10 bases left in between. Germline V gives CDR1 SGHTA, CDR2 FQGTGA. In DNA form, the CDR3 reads TGTGCCAGCAGCTTAATGGCTGGGCAGAACACTGAAGCTTTCTTT. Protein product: CASSLMAGQNTEAFF.

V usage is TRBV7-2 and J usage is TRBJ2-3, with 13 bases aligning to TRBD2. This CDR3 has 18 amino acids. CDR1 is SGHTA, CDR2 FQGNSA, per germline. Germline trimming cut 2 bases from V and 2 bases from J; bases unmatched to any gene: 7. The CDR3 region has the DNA TGTGCCAGCAGCTTACCCTGGACTAGCGGGGGAAACACAGATACGCAGTATTTT. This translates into CASSLPWTSGGNTDTQYF.

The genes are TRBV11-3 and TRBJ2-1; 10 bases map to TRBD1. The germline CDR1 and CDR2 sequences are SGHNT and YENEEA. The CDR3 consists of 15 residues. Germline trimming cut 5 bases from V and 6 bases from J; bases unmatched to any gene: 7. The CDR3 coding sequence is TGTGCCAGCAGCAAACCGGGACAGGGGTCCAATGAGCAGTTCTTC. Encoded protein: CASSKPGQGSNEQFF.